The T cell receptor (beta chain) described here comes from a study of blood T cells in healthy people across ages (dated by TCRdb to the mid-2010s). Concerning the study at large: In model experiments, template switching captured about one uniquely barcoded TCR beta cDNA molecule for every two T cells. The study measured age-related changes in TCR beta repertoire diversity using deep sequencing normalized with unique cDNA molecular identifiers. Donors were grouped into four age groups: young (average approximately 15 years), middle-aged (39), aged (roughly 67) and long-lived (over 80). For two donors (one aged 18 to 30 and one aged 80 or older), the study analyzed two additional independent replicas of 1 million unique cDNA reads from the same blood draw. Broader findings and caveats from the paper: Compared with the aged group, the long-lived group had more naive CD4+ T cells, fewer expanded clones and increased TCR diversity, a pattern suggesting age selection. Estimates of total diversity based on one million sequenced T cells were considered lower bounds and underestimates. Bulk unsorted PBMC profiling prevented conclusive comparison of naive and antigen-experienced compartments. Observed TCR beta diversity correlated strongly with the percentage of naive T cells measured by flow cytometry. Because the CMV infection status of the donors was unknown, age-related changes in expanded clonotypes may potentially have been confounded. As age increased, observed TCR beta diversity per million T cells dropped in a roughly linear way, and a significant reduction was already evident by age 40.

The CDR3, from cysteine to phenylalanine, totals 15 residues. The entry retains the CDR3 DNA only, 45 bases that are in frame from base 1. CDR1 LGHNA and CDR2 YNFKEQ were looked up in the germline V gene. The junction carries 11 bases between V and J, which are trimmed by 0 bases and 3 bases respectively. The library relied on 5' RACE. Sequencer: Illumina HiSeq 2500. The second PCR ran for about 6 to 12 cycles and used a J-beta primer mix along with a sample-barcoded 5' primer. A template-switch 5' adaptor carrying 12 random nucleotides introduced a unique molecular identifier onto each TCR beta cDNA molecule. Each sample yielded at least 2.5 million CDR3-containing paired-end reads. All of the RNA was converted into first-strand cDNA using the Mint cDNA synthesis kit, with a TRBC-specific oligonucleotide serving as the primer. Following uracil-DNA glycosylase treatment, a first 18-cycle PCR with universal primers M1SS and BC2_uni_R was performed on all cDNA. The source study handled its data this way. Each sample was normalized by randomly selecting 1 million high-quality reads, each carrying a distinct molecular identifier. Reads sharing molecular identifiers were discarded rather than binned into consensus sequences. MiTCR, run with a Q25 quality threshold and the strictest error-elimination algorithm, handled CDR3 identification, clonotype clustering and error correction. A nonparametric unseen species model with Euler transformation was used to estimate a lower bound on total TCR beta diversity. TCRdb trimmed the raw reads at Q25, called clones with MiXCR and kept productive beta chains. All rows with the same CDR3 protein become a single entry with the most common DNA and genes. The V and J calls follow TCRdb's processing rather than the paper's. Recorded for this sample are fewer than 1,200,000 distinct CDR3 sequences; roughly a quarter of them occurred a single time. The ten largest clonotypes hold approximately 0.71% of the sample.

In the case of this clonotype: The specificity of this receptor is unknown. Per-nucleotide qualities are absent, and no much larger clonotype sits a single base away.

Systemically healthy Caucasian individuals from Russia, 39 in total and aged roughly 6 to 100 years, were included as donors. About 9.8 milliliters of peripheral blood were drawn from each donor into EDTA-treated Vacutainer tubes. PBMCs were isolated by Ficoll-Paque density-gradient centrifugation, with at least 6.5 million obtained per sample. Trizol reagent was used to extract total RNA from the PBMCs, yielding at least 6 micrograms per sample. The percentages of naive CD45RAhigh/CD27high T cells were determined by flow cytometry on a PBMC aliquot from every donor. The data were also submitted as part of a second study, on T cells of mothers and their children. As the second paper documents: Nine systemically healthy Caucasian individuals, comprising three mothers and their six children, were included as donors. cDNA synthesis used all of the extracted RNA, with approximately 1.4 ug of RNA in each 15 ul reaction. Sample barcodes and 2-4 random nucleotides were added via the M1S primer in the second PCR. Over 8.5 million TCR beta CDR3 reads came from each mother, compared with about 3 million reads from each child. TCR recombination output is similarly shaped by thymic selection in related and unrelated pairs, with a minor effect exerted by inherited differences. Normalized repertoire overlap was always slightly but never significantly higher in related than unrelated mother-child pairs. No persistent microchimeric T cell clones were detected, at a sensitivity of roughly 96 clones per million clonotypes. To look for features that set related mother-child pairs apart from unrelated individuals, the researchers ran deep NGS to compare the TCR beta repertoires of mothers and children. On average, the children were roughly 12 +/- 4 years old, while the mothers were about 40 +/- 4 years old. After adapter ligation with NEBNext reagents, the libraries were sequenced on Illumina HiSeq 2000 with 100+100 nt paired-end reads. To prevent cross-contamination, the mother and child libraries were prepared one month apart and sequenced in separate runs. For each donor, between roughly 450,000 and 2,200,000 distinct TCR beta clonotypes were identified. Naive TCR beta clonotypes were estimated from low-frequency clonotypes matched to each donor's FACS-determined naive share, without sorting.

Source material: blood. The chain is assembled from TRBV4-2 and TRBJ1-1, with the D gene not confidently named. The TCR comes from a girl aged 2-10 years in good health. The DNA sequence reads TGTGCCAGCAGCCAAGATGGCGGGATTGACACTGAAGCTTTCTTT. Its coded protein is CASSQDGGIDTEAFF.